This entry lists 6 T cell receptor beta chains sequenced from one sample in a study of blood T cell repertoires in COVID-19. Repertoires were generated with immunoSEQ multiplex PCR, while TCRdb's copy carries only in-frame clones and drops some. Counted here are about 260,000 clones, around four fifths occurring once; the ten biggest clones make up approximately 4%. The sample comprised PBMCs or T cells enriched from blood (not recorded which). All receptors come from a man younger than 45 with acute COVID-19.

The chain uses TRBV4-1 and TRBJ1-5; D uncertain. The CDR3 length is 17 residues. V was shortened by 3 bases and J by 4 bases, with 19 bases between the two germline ends. Germline assignment: CDR1 MGHRA and CDR2 YSYEKL. The CDR3 here is CASSQVPSPLGNQPQHF. The DNA of the CDR3 is TGCGCCAGCAGCCAGGTTCCTAGCCCACTTGGAAATCAGCCCCAGCATTTT.

This clone showed up just a few times. The chain has TRBV25-1 and TRBJ2-2; D is possibly TRBD1 (6 bases). V shed 6 bases and J shed 3 bases, with 11 bases lying between them. Germline V CDR1 and CDR2: MGHDK, SYGVNS. This CDR3 comprises 14 residues. CDR3 residues: CASSMTGYTGELFF. The CDR3 coding sequence is TGTGCCAGCAGCATGACAGGCTACACCGGGGAGCTGTTTTTT.

J is TRBJ2-5 and V is TRBV5-4, with 9 bases identical to TRBD2. This CDR3 has 17 residues. V lost 0 bases, J lost 2 bases, and 8 bases stayed unmatched. The germline CDR1 and CDR2 sequences are SGHNT and YYREEE (reference sequence). CDR3 residues: CASSLAPSGDLQETQYF. CDR3 DNA: TGTGCCAGCAGCTTGGCGCCTAGCGGGGATTTACAAGAGACCCAGTACTTC.

The chain uses TRBV13 and TRBJ2-1; 10 bases are shared with TRBD2. The CDR3 is 17 residues long. With 2 bases clipped from V and 0 bases from J, the junction kept 4 bases outside the gene matches. CDR1 and CDR2 (germline): PRHDT, FYEKMQ (reference sequence). DNA for the CDR3: TGTGCCAGCAGCTTATATTCTAGCGGGAGCTCCTACAATGAGCAGTTCTTC. Protein sequence: CASSLYSSGSSYNEQFF.

The chain has TRBV24-1 and TRBJ1-1; D possibly corresponds to TRBD1 (5 bases). The CDR3 length is 15 residues. CDR1 and CDR2 (germline): KGHDR, SFDVKD. The V end lost 5 bases, the J end lost 4 bases, and 16 bases lay between the germline ends. The CDR3 bases are TGTGCCACCAGTGGCCCCGGGGGTGGAGGCACTGAAGCTTTCTTT. Amino acids: CATSGPGGGGTEAFF.

As regards this clone: Relative to the germline gene, one junction end is altered; a read error may explain this. The genes are TRBV5-1 and TRBJ2-3; 9 bases are a match to TRBD2. Per the germline V gene, CDR1 is SGHRS and CDR2 is YFSETQ. The CDR3 length is 15 residues. DNA of the CDR3: TGTGCCAGCAGCTCGGGACTAGCAGTTGGAGATACGCAGTATTTT. Its translation: CASSSGLAVGDTQYF.